Listed here are 2 T cell receptor beta chains from one sample, sequenced in a study of response to subunit inactivated influenza vaccine. Using its own MiXCR run on the RT-PCR reads, TCRdb lists one record per CDR3 protein. The sample has approximately 170,000 distinct CDR3 sequences; under 15% are singletons. The sample here was CD8+ T cells sorted from PBMCs, taken 4 to 6 days after vaccination. The origin of the receptors is a man aged 50 or older who received an inactivated influenza vaccine.

The chain combines TRBV2 with TRBJ2-1, with 14 bases matching TRBD2. The CDR3 has 17 residues. Germline V gene sequence: CDR1 SNHLY, CDR2 FYNNEI. Losses at the gene ends were 5 bases for V and 8 bases for J; bases not matched to a gene: 11. The CDR3 DNA is TGTGCCAGCAGTCAATATCCGGGACTAGCGGGAGAGGATGAGCAGTTCTTC. The encoded protein is CASSQYPGLAGEDEQFF.

Only a few counts were recorded for this clonotype. The chain couples TRBV6-5 to TRBJ2-2; D is unresolved. V lost 3 bases to trimming and J lost 3 bases, with 8 bases between them. The CDR3 is made up of 14 amino acids. Germline CDR1 is MNHEY and CDR2 is SVGAGI. The CDR3 loop reads CASSYRSHTGELFF. Written as DNA, the CDR3 is TGTGCCAGCAGTTATCGTAGCCACACCGGGGAGCTGTTTTTT.